This T cell receptor beta chain was documented in a study of CD4 and CD8 cells across lung adenocarcinoma regions (dated by TCRdb to 2017 to 2018). Background on the whole study: To look at intratumor heterogeneity in the T cell receptor repertoire, the study compared tumor centers against tumor margins.

The donors were patients who had localized lung adenocarcinoma, which is a subtype of non-small cell lung cancer. These samples came from the centers of localized lung adenocarcinomas. For TCR repertoire analysis, CD4+ T cells from tumor tissue were profiled apart from CD8+ T cells. A word on this clonotype: Its specific antigen is unknown. Nothing much larger sits one base from this clone, and base qualities are not available.

CDR1 is given as LGHDT and CDR2 as YNNKEL, both from the germline V gene (reference sequence). V gives up 4 bases and J gives up 10 bases, and the segment between their germline ends measures 17 bases. Its CDR3 holds 14 amino acids, cysteine through phenylalanine. The kept DNA is CDR3 alone, 42 bases in frame from the first base. Library preparation was by PCR. The instrument given in TCRdb is HiSeq X Ten. TCRdb handled the public reads itself, with Q25 trimming in fastp and clone calling in MiXCR, and kept productive beta chains. Merged by CDR3 protein, the rows form single entries marked with the most common genes and DNA. The sample table contains 9,500 to 11,000 distinct CDR3 sequences; only one count was recorded for about 53% of them. The ten largest account for 15% to 20% of the sample.

The TCR was taken from a male donor with lung adenocarcinoma. The CD4 and CD8 labels of this study may be unreliable. Sequenced: CD4+ T cells from the center of a lung tumor. The intended sense of this specimen's cell subset or site label: tumor center region. The chain is made from TRBV3-1 and TRBJ2-1; the D assignment is uncertain and may be TRBD1 or TRBD2, with 5 bases supporting each. For the CDR3, the sequence is CASSLGLTSGEQFF. The sequence in DNA is TGTGCCAGCAGCCTTGGACTCACCTCAGGGGAGCAGTTCTTC.